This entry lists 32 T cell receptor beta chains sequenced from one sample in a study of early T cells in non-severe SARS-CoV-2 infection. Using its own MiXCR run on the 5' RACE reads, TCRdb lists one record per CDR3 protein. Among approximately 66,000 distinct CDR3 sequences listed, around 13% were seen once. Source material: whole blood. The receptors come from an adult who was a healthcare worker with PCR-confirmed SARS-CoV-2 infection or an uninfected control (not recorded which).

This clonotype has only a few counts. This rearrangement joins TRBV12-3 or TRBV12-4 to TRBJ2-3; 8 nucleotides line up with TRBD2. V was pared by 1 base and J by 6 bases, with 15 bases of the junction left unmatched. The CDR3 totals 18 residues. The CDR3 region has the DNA TGTGCCAGCAGTTTAGGGCGGGGGGCTATTTTATTTCGGGATACGCAGTATTTT. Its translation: CASSLGRGAILFRDTQYF.

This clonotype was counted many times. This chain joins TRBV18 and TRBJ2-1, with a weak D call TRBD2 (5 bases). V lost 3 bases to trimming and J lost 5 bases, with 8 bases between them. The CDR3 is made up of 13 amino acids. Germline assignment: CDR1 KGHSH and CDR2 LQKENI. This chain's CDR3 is CASSPRVDNEQFF. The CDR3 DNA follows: TGTGCCAGCTCACCGCGGGTCGACAATGAGCAGTTCTTC. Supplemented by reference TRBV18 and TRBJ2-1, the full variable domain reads NAGVMQNPRHLVRRRGQEARLRCSPMKGHSHVYWYRQLPEEGLKFMVYLQKENIIDESGMPKERFSAEFPKEGPSILRIQQVVRGDSAAYFCASSPRVDNEQFFGPGTRLTVL.

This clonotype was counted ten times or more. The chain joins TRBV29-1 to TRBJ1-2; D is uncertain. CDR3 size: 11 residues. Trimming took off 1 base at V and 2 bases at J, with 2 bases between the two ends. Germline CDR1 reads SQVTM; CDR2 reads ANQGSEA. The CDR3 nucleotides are TGCAGCGTTGAAGTGAACTATGGCTACACCTTC. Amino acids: CSVEVNYGYTF.

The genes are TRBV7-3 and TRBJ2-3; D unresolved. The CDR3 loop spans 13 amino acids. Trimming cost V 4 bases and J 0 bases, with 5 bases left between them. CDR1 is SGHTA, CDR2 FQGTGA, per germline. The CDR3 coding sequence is TGTGCCAGCAGCTCGTCTAGCACAGATACGCAGTATTTT. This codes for CASSSSSTDTQYF.

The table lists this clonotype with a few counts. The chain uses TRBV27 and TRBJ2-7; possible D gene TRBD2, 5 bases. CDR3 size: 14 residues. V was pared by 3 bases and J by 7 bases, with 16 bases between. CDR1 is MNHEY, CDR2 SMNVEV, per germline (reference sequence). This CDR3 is CASSFTTNLGEQYF. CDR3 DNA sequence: TGTGCCAGCAGTTTTACGACTAACCTGGGGGAGCAGTACTTC.

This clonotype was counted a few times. CDR3 sequence: CASSLEASNYGYTF. CDR3 DNA: TGTGCCAGCAGCTTAGAGGCCAGCAACTATGGCTACACCTTC. V and J are TRBV7-2 and TRBJ1-2; no definite D call. Germline V gene data show CDR1 as SGHTA and CDR2 as FQGNSA. Trimming pared 1 base from V and 2 bases from J, leaving 8 bases between. The CDR3 runs to 14 residues.

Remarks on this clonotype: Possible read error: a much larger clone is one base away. This CDR3 is CASSRGTQGSGITIYF. Here the CDR3 DNA reads TGTGCCAGCAGCCGCGGGACACAAGGTTCTGGAATCACCATATATTTT. The V and J genes are TRBV5-5 and TRBJ1-3, with D perhaps TRBD1 (6 bases). The length of the CDR3 is 16 residues. Germline V gene sequence: CDR1 SGHKS, CDR2 YYEKEE (reference sequence).

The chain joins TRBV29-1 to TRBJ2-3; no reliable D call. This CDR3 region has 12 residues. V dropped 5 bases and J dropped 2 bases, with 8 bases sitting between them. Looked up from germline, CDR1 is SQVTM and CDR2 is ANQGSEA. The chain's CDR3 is CSVIRPTDTQYF. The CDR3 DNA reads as TGCAGCGTTATAAGGCCCACAGATACGCAGTATTTT.

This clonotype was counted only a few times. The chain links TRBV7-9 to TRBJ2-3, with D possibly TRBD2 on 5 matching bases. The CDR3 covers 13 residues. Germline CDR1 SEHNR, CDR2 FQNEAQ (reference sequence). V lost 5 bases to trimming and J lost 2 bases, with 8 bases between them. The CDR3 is CASSGLLTDTQYF. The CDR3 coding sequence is TGTGCCAGCAGCGGACTCCTCACAGATACGCAGTATTTT.

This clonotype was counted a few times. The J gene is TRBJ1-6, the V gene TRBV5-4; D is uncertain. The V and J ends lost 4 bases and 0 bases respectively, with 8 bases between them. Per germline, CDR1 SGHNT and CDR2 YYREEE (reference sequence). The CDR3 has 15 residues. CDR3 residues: CASSDGVSYNSPLHF. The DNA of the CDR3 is TGTGCCAGCAGCGACGGGGTCTCCTATAATTCACCCCTCCACTTT.

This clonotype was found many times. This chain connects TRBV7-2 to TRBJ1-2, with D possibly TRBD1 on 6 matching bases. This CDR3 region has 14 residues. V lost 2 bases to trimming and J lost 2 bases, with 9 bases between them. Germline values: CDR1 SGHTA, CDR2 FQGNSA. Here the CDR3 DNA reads TGTGCCAGCAGCTTATATCAGGGGAACTATGGCTACACCTTC. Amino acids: CASSLYQGNYGYTF. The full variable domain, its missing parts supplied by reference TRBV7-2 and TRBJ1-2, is GAGVSQSPSNKVTEKGKDVELRCDPISGHTALYWYRQSLGQGLEFLIYFQGNSAPDKSGLPSDRFSAERTGGSVSTLTIQRTQQEDSAVYLCASSLYQGNYGYTFGSGTRLTVV.

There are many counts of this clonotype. CDR3 region: CASSSSLARNEQFF. CDR3 DNA: TGTGCCAGCAGCAGTTCACTAGCGCGGAATGAGCAGTTCTTC. V and J are TRBV21-1 and TRBJ2-1; the DNA was not compared with TRBD2, the D call given in the table. TRBV21-1 is marked as a pseudogene. The CDR3 has 14 amino acids.

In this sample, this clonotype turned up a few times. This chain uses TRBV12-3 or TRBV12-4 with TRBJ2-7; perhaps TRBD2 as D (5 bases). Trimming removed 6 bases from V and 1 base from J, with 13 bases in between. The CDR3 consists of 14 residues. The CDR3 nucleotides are TGTGCCAGCAGGGGAGACGGGGTGTCCTACGAGCAGTACTTC. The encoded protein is CASRGDGVSYEQYF.

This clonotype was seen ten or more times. CDR3 DNA sequence: TGCAGCGTTGAGGAGTCCTACAATGAGCAGTTCTTC. The encoded protein is CSVEESYNEQFF. The chain links TRBV29-1 to TRBJ2-1; no reliable D call. Trimming removed 3 bases at V and 1 base at J, with 4 bases between. CDR1 is SQVTM and CDR2 is ANQGSEA in the germline V gene. This CDR3 contains 12 residues.

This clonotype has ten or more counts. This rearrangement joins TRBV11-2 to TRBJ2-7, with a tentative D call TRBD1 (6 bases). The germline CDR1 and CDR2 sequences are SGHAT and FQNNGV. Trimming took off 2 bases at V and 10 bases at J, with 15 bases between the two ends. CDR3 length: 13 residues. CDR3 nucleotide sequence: TGTGCCAGCAGCTTATGGCAGGGGATTCGACAGTACTTC. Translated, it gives CASSLWQGIRQYF.

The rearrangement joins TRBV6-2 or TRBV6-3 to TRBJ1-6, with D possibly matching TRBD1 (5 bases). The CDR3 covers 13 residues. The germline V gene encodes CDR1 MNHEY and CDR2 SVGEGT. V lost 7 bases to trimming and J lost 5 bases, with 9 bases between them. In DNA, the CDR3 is TGTGCCAGCACTGGGGGAGATAATTCACCCCTCCACTTT. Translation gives CASTGGDNSPLHF.

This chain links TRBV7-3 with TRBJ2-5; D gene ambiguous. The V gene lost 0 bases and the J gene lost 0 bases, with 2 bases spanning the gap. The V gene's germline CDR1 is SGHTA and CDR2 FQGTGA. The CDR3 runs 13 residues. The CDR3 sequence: CASSLTYQETQYF. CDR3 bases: TGTGCCAGCAGCTTAACTTACCAAGAGACCCAGTACTTC.

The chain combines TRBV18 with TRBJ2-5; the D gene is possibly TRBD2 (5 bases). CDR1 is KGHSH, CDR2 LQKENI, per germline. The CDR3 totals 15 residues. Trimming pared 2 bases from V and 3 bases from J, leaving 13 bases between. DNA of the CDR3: TGTGCCAGCTCACCAAGGTGGGGAGTGGAAGAGACCCAGTACTTC. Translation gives CASSPRWGVEETQYF. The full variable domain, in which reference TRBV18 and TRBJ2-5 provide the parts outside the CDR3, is NAGVMQNPRHLVRRRGQEARLRCSPMKGHSHVYWYRQLPEEGLKFMVYLQKENIIDESGMPKERFSAEFPKEGPSILRIQQVVRGDSAAYFCASSPRWGVEETQYFGPGTRLLVL.

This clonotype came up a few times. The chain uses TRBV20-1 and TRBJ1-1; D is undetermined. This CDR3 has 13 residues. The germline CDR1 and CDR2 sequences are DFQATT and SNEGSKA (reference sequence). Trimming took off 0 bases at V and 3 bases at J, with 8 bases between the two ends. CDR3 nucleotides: TGCAGTGCTAGAGACAGGCGTGACACTGAAGCTTTCTTT. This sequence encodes CSARDRRDTEAFF.

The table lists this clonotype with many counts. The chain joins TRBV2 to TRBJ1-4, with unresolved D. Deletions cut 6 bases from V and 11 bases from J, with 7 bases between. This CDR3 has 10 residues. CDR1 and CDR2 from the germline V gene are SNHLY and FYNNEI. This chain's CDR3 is CASRAGKLFF. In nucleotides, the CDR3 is TGTGCCAGCAGAGCCGGGAAACTGTTTTTT.

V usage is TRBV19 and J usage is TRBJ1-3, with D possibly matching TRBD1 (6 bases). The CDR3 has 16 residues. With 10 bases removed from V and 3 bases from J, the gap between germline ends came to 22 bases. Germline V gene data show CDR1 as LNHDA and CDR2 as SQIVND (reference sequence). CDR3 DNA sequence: TGTGCCACCCAAGCAATGCTGGGGGCAAGTGGAAACACCATATATTTT. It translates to CATQAMLGASGNTIYF.

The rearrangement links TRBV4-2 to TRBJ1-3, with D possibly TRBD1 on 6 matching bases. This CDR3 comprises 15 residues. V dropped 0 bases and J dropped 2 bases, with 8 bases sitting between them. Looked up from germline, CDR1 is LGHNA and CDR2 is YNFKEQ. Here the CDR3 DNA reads TGTGCCAGCAGCCAAGACAGGGGAGCTGGAAACACCATATATTTT. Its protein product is CASSQDRGAGNTIYF.

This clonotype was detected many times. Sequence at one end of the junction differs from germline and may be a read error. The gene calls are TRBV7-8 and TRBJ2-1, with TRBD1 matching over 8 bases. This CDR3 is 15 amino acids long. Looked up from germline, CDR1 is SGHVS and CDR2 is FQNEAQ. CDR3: CASSPPGRTGLLQIF. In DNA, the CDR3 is TGTGCCAGCAGCCCCCCCGGCCGGACAGGGCTCCTACAAATCTTC.

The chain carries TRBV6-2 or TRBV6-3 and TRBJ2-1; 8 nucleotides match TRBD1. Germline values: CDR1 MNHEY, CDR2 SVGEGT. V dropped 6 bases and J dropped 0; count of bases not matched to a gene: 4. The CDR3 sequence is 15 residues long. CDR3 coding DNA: TGTGCCAGCAGAGCCACAGGGGGCTCCTACAATGAGCAGTTCTTC. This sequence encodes CASRATGGSYNEQFF.

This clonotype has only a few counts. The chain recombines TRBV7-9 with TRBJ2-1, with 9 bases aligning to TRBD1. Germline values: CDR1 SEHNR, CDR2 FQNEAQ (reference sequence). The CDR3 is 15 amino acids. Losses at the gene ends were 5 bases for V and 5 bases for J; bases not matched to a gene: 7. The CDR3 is CASSQQDRGHNEQFF. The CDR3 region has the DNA TGTGCCAGCAGCCAGCAGGACAGGGGCCACAATGAGCAGTTCTTC.

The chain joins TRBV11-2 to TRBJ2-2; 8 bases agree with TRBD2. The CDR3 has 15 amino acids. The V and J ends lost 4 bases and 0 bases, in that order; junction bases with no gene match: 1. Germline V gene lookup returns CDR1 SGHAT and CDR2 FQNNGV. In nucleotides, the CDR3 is TGTGCCAGCAGCTCACTAGCGGCGAACACCGGGGAGCTGTTTTTT. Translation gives CASSSLAANTGELFF.

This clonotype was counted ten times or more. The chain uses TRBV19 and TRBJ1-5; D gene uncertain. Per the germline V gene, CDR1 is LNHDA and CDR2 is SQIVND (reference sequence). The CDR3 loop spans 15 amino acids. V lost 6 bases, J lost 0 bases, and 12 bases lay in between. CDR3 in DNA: TGTGCCAGTAGCCCCGGAGCCTTTAGCAATCAGCCCCAGCATTTT. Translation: CASSPGAFSNQPQHF.

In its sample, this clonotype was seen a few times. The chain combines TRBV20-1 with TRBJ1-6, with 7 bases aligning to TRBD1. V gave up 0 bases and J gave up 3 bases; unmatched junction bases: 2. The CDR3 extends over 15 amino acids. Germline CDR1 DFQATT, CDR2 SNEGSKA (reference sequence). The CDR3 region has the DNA TGCAGTGCTAGAGACAGACAGGGCTATAATTCACCCCTCCACTTT. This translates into CSARDRQGYNSPLHF.

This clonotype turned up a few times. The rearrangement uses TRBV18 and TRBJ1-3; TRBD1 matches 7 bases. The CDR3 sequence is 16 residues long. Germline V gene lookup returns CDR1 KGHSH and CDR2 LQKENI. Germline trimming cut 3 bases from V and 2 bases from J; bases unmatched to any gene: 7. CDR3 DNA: TGTGCCAGCTCACCCACCCTGACAGGGACTGGAAACACCATATATTTT. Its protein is CASSPTLTGTGNTIYF.

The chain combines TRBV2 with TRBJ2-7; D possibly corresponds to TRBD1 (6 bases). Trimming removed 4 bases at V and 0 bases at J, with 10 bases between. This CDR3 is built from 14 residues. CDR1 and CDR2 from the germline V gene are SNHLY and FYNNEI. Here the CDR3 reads CASSGQGSSYEQYF. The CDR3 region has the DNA TGTGCCAGCAGTGGCCAGGGGTCCTCCTACGAGCAGTACTTC.

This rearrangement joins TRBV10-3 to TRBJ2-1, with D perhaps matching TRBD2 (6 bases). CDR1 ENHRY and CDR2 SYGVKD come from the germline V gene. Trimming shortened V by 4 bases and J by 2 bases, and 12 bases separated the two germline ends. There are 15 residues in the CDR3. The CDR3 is CAISGGDVAYNEQFF. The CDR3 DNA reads TGTGCCATCAGTGGGGGGGACGTAGCCTACAATGAGCAGTTCTTC.

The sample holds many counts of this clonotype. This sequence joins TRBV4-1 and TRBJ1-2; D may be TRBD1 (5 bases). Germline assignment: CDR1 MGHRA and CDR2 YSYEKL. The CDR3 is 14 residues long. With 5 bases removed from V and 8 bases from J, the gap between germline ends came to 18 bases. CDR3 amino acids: CASSSLAGSGGYTF. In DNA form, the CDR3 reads TGCGCCAGCAGCTCCCTAGCAGGGTCGGGCGGCTACACCTTC.